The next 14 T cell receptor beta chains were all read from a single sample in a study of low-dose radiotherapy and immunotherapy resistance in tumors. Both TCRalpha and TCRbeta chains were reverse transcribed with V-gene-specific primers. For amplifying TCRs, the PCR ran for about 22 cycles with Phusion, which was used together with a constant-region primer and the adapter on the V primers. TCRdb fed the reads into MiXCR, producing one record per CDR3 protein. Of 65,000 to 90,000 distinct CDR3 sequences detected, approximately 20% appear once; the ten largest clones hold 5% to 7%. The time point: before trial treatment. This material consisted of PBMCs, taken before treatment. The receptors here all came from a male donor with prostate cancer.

CDR3 DNA sequence: TGCAGTGCTGGGGGGGGCGGGGGGGCGACCGGGGAGCTGTTTTTT. As protein: CSAGGGGGATGELFF. The chain couples TRBV20-1 to TRBJ2-2; 9 bases match TRBD2. The CDR3 is 15 amino acids. Germline lookup yields CDR1 DFQATT and CDR2 SNEGSKA (reference sequence). After removal of 5 bases from V and 5 bases from J, the junction contained 9 bases not matched to a gene.

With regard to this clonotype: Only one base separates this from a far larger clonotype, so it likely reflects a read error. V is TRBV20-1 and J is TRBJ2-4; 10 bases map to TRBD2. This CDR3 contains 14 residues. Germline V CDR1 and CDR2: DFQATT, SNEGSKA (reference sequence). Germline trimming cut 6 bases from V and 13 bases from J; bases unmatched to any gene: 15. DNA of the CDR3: TGCAGTGCAAATAGCGGGGGGTCCTACAATGAGCAGTACTTC. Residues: CSANSGGSYNEQYF.

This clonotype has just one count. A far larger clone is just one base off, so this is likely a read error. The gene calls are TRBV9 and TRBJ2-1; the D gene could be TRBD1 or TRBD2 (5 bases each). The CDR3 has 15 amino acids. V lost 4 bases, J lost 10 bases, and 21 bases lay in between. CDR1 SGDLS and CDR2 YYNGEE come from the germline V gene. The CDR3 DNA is TGTGCCAGCAGCTCGACCGGGACCCCGTACTACGAGCAGTTCTTC. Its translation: CASSSTGTPYYEQFF.

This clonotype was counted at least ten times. CDR3 nucleotide sequence: TGTGCCAGTACCCCCCCAGGGCAGTCCAACAATGAGCAGTTCTTC. Translation gives CASTPPGQSNNEQFF. The chain joins TRBV19 to TRBJ2-1; perhaps TRBD1 as D (5 bases). This CDR3 comprises 15 residues. V lost 7 bases to trimming and J lost 5 bases, with 18 bases between them. The V gene's germline CDR1 is LNHDA and CDR2 SQIVND (reference sequence).

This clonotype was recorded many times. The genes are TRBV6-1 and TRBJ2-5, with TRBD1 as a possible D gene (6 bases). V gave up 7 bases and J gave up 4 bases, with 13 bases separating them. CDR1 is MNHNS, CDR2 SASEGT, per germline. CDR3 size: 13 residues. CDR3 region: CASNGQQPETQYF. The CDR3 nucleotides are TGTGCCAGCAACGGACAGCAGCCAGAGACCCAGTACTTC.

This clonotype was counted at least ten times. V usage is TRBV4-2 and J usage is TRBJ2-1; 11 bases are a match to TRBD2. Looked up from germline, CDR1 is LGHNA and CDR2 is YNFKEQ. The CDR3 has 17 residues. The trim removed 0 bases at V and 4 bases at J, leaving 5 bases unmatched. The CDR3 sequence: CASSQDSGTSGYNEQFF. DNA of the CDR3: TGTGCCAGCAGCCAAGACTCCGGGACTAGCGGATACAATGAGCAGTTCTTC.

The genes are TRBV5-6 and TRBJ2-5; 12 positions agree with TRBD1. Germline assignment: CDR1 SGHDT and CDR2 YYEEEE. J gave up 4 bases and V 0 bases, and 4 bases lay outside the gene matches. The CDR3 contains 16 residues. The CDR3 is CASSLEGQGARETQYF. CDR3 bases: TGTGCCAGCAGCTTGGAGGGACAGGGGGCTCGAGAGACCCAGTACTTC.

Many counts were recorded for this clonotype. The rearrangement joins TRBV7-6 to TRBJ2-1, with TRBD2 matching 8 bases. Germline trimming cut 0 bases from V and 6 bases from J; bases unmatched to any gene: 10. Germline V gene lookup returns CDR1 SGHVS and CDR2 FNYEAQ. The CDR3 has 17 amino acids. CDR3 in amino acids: CASSLAGLAIISNEQFF. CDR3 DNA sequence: TGTGCCAGCAGCTTAGCCGGACTAGCCATAATCAGCAATGAGCAGTTCTTC.

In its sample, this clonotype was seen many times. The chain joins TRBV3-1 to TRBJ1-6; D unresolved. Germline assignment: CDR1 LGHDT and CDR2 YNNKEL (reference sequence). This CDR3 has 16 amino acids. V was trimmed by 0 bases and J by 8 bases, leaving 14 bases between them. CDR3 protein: CASSQDWTGSYSPLHF. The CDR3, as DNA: TGTGCCAGCAGCCAAGATTGGACGGGTAGTTATTCACCCCTCCACTTT. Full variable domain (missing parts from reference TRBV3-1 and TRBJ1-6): DTAVSQTPKYLVTQMGNDKSIKCEQNLGHDTMYWYKQDSKKFLKIMFSYNNKELIINETVPNRFSPKSPDKAHLNLHINSLELGDSAVYFCASSQDWTGSYSPLHFGNGTRLTVT.

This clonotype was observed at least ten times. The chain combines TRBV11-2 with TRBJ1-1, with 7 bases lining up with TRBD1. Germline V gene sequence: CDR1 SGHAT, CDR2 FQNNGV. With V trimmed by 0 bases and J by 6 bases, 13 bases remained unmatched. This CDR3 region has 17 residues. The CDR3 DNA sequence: TGTGCCAGCAGCTTAGACTCGGGACAGCTCATTGCGGCTGAAGCTTTCTTT. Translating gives CASSLDSGQLIAAEAFF.

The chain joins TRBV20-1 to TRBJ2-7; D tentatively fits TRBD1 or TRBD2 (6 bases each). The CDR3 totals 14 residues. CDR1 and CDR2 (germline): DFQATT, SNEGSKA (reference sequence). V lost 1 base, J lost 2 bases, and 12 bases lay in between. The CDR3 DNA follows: TGCAGTGCTAGAGGCGGGACACCCGCCTACGAGCAGTACTTC. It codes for CSARGGTPAYEQYF.

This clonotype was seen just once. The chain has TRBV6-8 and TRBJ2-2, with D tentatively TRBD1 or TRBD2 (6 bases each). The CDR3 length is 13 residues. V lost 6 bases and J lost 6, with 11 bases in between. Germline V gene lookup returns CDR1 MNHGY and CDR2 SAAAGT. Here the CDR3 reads CASRSGGSGELFF. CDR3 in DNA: TGTGCCAGCAGATCCGGGGGCTCCGGGGAGCTGTTTTTT.

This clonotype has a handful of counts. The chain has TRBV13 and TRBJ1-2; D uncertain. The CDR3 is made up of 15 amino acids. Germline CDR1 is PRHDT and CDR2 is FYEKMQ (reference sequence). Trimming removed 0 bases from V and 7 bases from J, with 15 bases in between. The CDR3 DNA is TGTGCCAGCAGCTTAGGCGCACGAACTGGGCCTGGCTACACCTTC. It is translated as CASSLGARTGPGYTF.

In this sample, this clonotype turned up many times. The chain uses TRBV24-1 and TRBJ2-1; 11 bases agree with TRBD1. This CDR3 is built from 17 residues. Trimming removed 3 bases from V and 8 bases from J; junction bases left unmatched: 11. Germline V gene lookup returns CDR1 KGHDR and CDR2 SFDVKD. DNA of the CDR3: TGTGCCACCAGTGATACGGACAGGGGGCCTTCCGGCGATGAGCAGTTCTTC. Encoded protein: CATSDTDRGPSGDEQFF.